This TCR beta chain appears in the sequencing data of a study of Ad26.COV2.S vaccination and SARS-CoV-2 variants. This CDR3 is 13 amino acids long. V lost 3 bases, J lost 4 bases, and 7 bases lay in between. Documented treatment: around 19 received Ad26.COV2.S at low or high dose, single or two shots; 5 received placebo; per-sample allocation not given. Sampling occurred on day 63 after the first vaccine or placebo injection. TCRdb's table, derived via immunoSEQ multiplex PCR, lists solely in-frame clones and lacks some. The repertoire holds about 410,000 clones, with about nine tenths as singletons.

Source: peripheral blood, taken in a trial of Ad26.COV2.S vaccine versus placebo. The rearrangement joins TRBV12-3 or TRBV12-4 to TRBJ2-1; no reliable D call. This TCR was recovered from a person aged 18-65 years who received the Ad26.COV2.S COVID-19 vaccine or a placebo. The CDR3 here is CASSFGRYNEQFF. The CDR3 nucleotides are TGTGCCAGCAGTTTTGGCAGATACAATGAGCAGTTCTTC.